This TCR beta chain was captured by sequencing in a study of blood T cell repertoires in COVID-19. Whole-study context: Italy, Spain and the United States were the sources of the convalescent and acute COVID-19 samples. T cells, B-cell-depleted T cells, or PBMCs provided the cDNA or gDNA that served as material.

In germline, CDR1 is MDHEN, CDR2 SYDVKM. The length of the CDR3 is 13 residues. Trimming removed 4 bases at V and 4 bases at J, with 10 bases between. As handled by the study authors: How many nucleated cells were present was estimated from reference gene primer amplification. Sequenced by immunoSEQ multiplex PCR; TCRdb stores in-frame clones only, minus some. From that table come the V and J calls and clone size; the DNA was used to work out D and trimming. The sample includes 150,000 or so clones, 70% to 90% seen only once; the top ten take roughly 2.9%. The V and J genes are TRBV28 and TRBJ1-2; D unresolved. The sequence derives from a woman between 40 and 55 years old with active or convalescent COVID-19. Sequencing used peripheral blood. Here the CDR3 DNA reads TGTGCCAGCAGTTGGACTGAGATCTATGGCTACACCTTC. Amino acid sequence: CASSWTEIYGYTF.